Below, 10 T cell receptor beta chains from the same sample are listed, as sequenced in a study of cytomegalovirus exposure and HLA in healthy donors. Assay used: immunoSEQ multiplex PCR; TCRdb lists only in-frame clones, some missing. The profile shows about 160,000 clones, about 90% of them singletons. Sequencing used PBMCs. The receptor source for this set is a man younger than 35 in good health and CMV-seropositive.

Regarding this clone: This same CDR3 is encoded by further DNA sequences in the sample. This chain joins TRBV10-2 and TRBJ2-3, with D hard to call. Trimming removed 4 bases at V and 3 bases at J, with 2 bases between. Germline CDR1 and CDR2: WSHSY and SAAADI. The CDR3 has 11 amino acids. The CDR3: CASSATDTQYF. CDR3 sequence (DNA): TGCGCCAGCAGTGCGACAGATACGCAGTATTTT.

The V call is TRBV30, the J call TRBJ2-1, with 11 bases fitting TRBD2. V lost 8 bases and J lost 8; bases outside the gene matches: 8. The CDR3 contains 13 residues. Germline CDR1 reads GTSNPN; CDR2 reads SVGIG (reference sequence). CDR3 in amino acids: CAATSGSFYEQFF. The CDR3 DNA is TGTGCCGCAACTAGCGGGAGTTTCTATGAGCAGTTCTTC.

This chain connects TRBV6-6 to TRBJ1-5; 9 bases line up with TRBD1. This CDR3 comprises 15 residues. Looked up from germline, CDR1 is MNHNY and CDR2 is SVGAGI (reference sequence). V was pared by 6 bases and J by 5 bases, with 8 bases of the junction left unmatched. CDR3 region: CASRSGQGGDQPQHF. CDR3 DNA: TGTGCCAGCAGGTCGGGACAGGGCGGGGATCAGCCCCAGCATTTT.

The chain employs TRBV5-4 and TRBJ2-5; D is unresolved. Germline CDR1 SGHNT, CDR2 YYREEE (reference sequence). V dropped 3 bases and J dropped 5 bases, with 14 bases sitting between them. CDR3 length: 14 amino acids. CDR3 region: CASSSFQASETQYF. DNA for the CDR3: TGTGCCAGCAGCTCTTTTCAGGCGAGTGAGACCCAGTACTTC.

The V call is TRBV19, the J call TRBJ1-2; 9 bases fit TRBD1. J was trimmed by 8 bases and V by 4 bases; bases with no gene match: 11. The CDR3 is 15 amino acids. Germline V gene data show CDR1 as LNHDA and CDR2 as SQIVND (reference sequence). The CDR3 coding sequence is TGTGCCAGTAGTACCTGGGACAGGGTAGGTTCCGGCTACACCTTC. This sequence encodes CASSTWDRVGSGYTF.

V gene TRBV5-4 combines with J gene TRBJ2-6; D is undetermined. V lost 5 bases and J 2 bases, leaving 5 bases between the germline ends. The germline CDR1 and CDR2 sequences are SGHNT and YYREEE (reference sequence). The CDR3 loop spans 13 amino acids. CDR3 sequence reads: CASRVAGANVLTF. In nucleotides, the CDR3 is TGTGCCAGCAGGGTAGCTGGGGCCAACGTCCTGACTTTC.

V is TRBV9 and J is TRBJ2-1, with D perhaps matching TRBD2 (6 bases). This CDR3 has 17 amino acids. Trimming stripped 0 bases from V and 2 bases from J, with 15 bases between. The germline gives CDR1 SGDLS, CDR2 YYNGEE. The CDR3 nucleotides are TGTGCCAGCAGCGTAGGGGGCGGCGGGAAGACCTACAATGAGCAGTTCTTC. It translates to CASSVGGGGKTYNEQFF.

J is TRBJ2-1 and V is TRBV29-1; D uncertain. The length of the CDR3 is 14 residues. Trimming took 3 bases from V and 0 from J, leaving 9 bases between them. In germline, CDR1 is SQVTM, CDR2 ANQGSEA. CDR3 nucleotide sequence: TGCAGCGTTGAGGCGGTAAACTCCTACAATGAGCAGTTCTTC. This encodes CSVEAVNSYNEQFF.

This clone is a singleton in its sample. This chain connects TRBV10-3 to TRBJ2-1; TRBD1 matches 7 bases. Germline trimming cut 2 bases from V and 8 bases from J; bases unmatched to any gene: 6. The germline V gene encodes CDR1 ENHRY and CDR2 SYGVKD. This CDR3 region has 14 residues. The CDR3 nucleotides are TGTGCCATCAGTGAGGCCGGGACAGCAGATGAGCAGTTCTTC. Translating it yields CAISEAGTADEQFF.

This clone was counted once. This sequence joins TRBV2 and TRBJ2-5; 7 bases agree with TRBD2. The CDR3 extends over 15 amino acids. Trimming cost V 6 bases and J 6 bases; bases outside gene matches: 13. CDR1 and CDR2 from the germline V gene are SNHLY and FYNNEI. The CDR3 loop reads CASSPFGGRQQTQYF. CDR3 DNA sequence: TGTGCCAGCAGCCCCTTTGGCGGGAGACAACAGACCCAGTACTTC.